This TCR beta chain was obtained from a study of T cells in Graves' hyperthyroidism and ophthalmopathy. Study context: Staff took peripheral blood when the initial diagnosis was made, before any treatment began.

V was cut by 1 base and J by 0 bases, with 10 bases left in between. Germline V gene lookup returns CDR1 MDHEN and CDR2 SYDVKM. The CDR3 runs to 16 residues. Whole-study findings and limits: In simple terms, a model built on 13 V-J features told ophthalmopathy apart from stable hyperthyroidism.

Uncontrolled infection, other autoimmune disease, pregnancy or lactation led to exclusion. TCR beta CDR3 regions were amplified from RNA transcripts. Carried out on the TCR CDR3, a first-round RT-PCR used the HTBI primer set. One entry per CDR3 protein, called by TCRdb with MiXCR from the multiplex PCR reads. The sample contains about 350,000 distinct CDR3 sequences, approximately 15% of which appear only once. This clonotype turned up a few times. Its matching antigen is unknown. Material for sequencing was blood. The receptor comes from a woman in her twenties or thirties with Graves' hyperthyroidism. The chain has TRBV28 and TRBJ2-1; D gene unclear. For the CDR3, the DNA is TGTGCCAGCAGTTTATTTGAGGAGAGCTCCTACAATGAGCAGTTCTTC. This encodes CASSLFEESSYNEQFF.